These 27 T cell receptor beta chains share one sample of origin, sequenced in a study of OX40 agonist ivuxolimab in advanced cancers. Sequencing used immunoSEQ multiplex PCR; TCRdb keeps in-frame clones, though not all of them. The sample has 55,000 to 60,000 clones, over 80% seen once. Sample: CD4+ or CD8+ T cells sorted from blood, taken in a trial of the OX40 agonist ivuxolimab. The receptors here all came from an adult with an advanced solid tumor such as melanoma, head and neck, liver or kidney cancer.

This clone was detected only a few times. V usage is TRBV28 and J usage is TRBJ1-2; perhaps TRBD1 as D (6 bases). Trimming cost V 1 base and J 7 bases, with 13 bases left between them. CDR1 and CDR2 (germline): MDHEN, SYDVKM. This CDR3 has 14 residues. Here the CDR3 DNA reads TGTGCCAGCAGTTTATTGGGGGCGCGAGCTGGCTACACCTTC. This translates into CASSLLGARAGYTF.

This clone was detected once. This chain links TRBV10-3 with TRBJ2-7; D may be TRBD2 (7 bases). V lost 6 bases, J lost 4 bases, and 22 bases lay in between. CDR3 length: 16 amino acids. Germline V lookup: CDR1 ENHRY, CDR2 SYGVKD. CDR3 sequence (DNA): TGTGCCATCAGCCAGGGGTTGGGCGGGGGTCCTTACGAGCAGTACTTC. It is translated as CAISQGLGGGPYEQYF.

The chain carries TRBV30 and TRBJ2-7; D remains ambiguous. Looked up from germline, CDR1 is GTSNPN and CDR2 is SVGIG (reference sequence). V lost 2 bases and J lost 4, with 9 bases in between. This CDR3 has 12 amino acids. The CDR3 DNA is TGTGCCTGGAGTCGTGACTTGTACGAGCAGTACTTC. Its translation is CAWSRDLYEQYF.

The rearrangement links TRBV7-9 to TRBJ1-2; 7 bases align to TRBD1. This CDR3 comprises 14 residues. The germline CDR1 and CDR2 sequences are SEHNR and FQNEAQ (reference sequence). Trimming took 5 bases from V and 2 from J; bases not matched to a gene: 5. CDR3 loop: CASSAQGINYGYTF. CDR3 nucleotides: TGTGCCAGCAGCGCACAGGGGATAAACTATGGCTACACCTTC.

The V call is TRBV5-1, the J call TRBJ2-1; the match to TRBD2 covers 14 bases. The ends lost 1 base at V and 2 bases at J; junction bases unmatched: 8. The CDR3 runs to 19 residues. In germline, CDR1 is SGHRS, CDR2 YFSETQ. The CDR3 coding sequence is TGCGCCAGCAGCTTGTGGGGACTAGCGGGGGCCCTAGCCTACAATGAGCAGTTCTTC. It is translated as CASSLWGLAGALAYNEQFF.

The V and J genes are TRBV7-9 and TRBJ2-3; weak D call: TRBD1 (7 bases). The CDR3 covers 15 residues. V was cut by 2 bases and J by 6 bases, with 15 bases left in between. Germline lookup yields CDR1 SEHNR and CDR2 FQNEAQ (reference sequence). CDR3 in amino acids: CASSLPRLGGDTQYF. The CDR3 DNA reads as TGTGCCAGCAGCTTACCCCGACTAGGGGGCGATACGCAGTATTTT. The whole variable domain, filled in from reference TRBV7-9 and TRBJ2-3, reads DTGVSQNPRHKITKRGQNVTFRCDPISEHNRLYWYRQTLGQGPEFLTYFQNEAQLEKSRLLSDRFSAERPKGSFSTLEIQRTEQGDSAMYLCASSLPRLGGDTQYFGPGTRLTVL.

This clone was found once. The rearrangement links TRBV6-4 to TRBJ2-1, with a possible D match to TRBD1 (6 bases). Germline V gene sequence: CDR1 MRHNA, CDR2 SNTAGT. Trimming shortened V by 3 bases and J by 4 bases, and 16 bases separated the two germline ends. There are 16 residues in the CDR3. The CDR3 DNA reads TGTGCCAGCAGTGAAAATCAGGGGTCGGGTTACAATGAGCAGTTCTTC. Translation: CASSENQGSGYNEQFF.

The chain couples TRBV5-1 to TRBJ2-7; the D gene could be TRBD1 or TRBD2 (5 bases each). Germline V gives CDR1 SGHRS, CDR2 YFSETQ. Between the trimmed V and J ends, which lost 2 bases and 7 bases, there was a span of 13 bases. The CDR3 sequence is 13 residues long. The CDR3 nucleotides read TGCGCCAGCAGCTTCAGTGGGGGTCAAGAGCAGTACTTC. This gives the protein CASSFSGGQEQYF.

This chain joins TRBV6-5 and TRBJ1-1, with D possibly TRBD1 on 6 matching bases. V was cut by 6 bases and J by 5 bases, with 19 bases left in between. The V gene's germline CDR1 is MNHEY and CDR2 SVGAGI. This CDR3 is 15 amino acids long. The CDR3 is CASSSGQTLGTEAFF. CDR3 DNA sequence: TGTGCCAGCAGCTCCGGACAGACCCTCGGGACTGAAGCTTTCTTT.

In this sample, this clone turned up once. This chain uses TRBV11-2 with TRBJ2-3, with no clear D. The CDR3 is 14 amino acids. V lost 5 bases, J lost 4 bases, and 13 bases lay in between. Germline V lookup: CDR1 SGHAT, CDR2 FQNNGV. CDR3 DNA sequence: TGTGCCAGCAGCATCGGCACGGGCGCAGATACGCAGTATTTT. Its protein product is CASSIGTGADTQYF.

The genes are TRBV5-1 and TRBJ1-1; D is ambiguous. The CDR3 consists of 13 residues. V was clipped by 1 base and J by 9 bases, with 13 bases between them. Germline values: CDR1 SGHRS, CDR2 YFSETQ. CDR3 loop: CASSLNGEGKAFF. Written as DNA, the CDR3 is TGCGCCAGCAGCTTGAATGGGGAGGGTAAAGCTTTCTTT.

CDR3 nucleotide sequence: TGTGCCAGCAGTTACTCGGAACTAGCGGGAACAGATACGCAGTATTTT. Protein sequence: CASSYSELAGTDTQYF. The chain combines TRBV6-5 with TRBJ2-3; 10 bases agree with TRBD2. Germline loops: CDR1 MNHEY, CDR2 SVGAGI. V was clipped by 0 bases and J by 3 bases; unmatched bases: 3. The CDR3 runs to 16 residues.

As regards this clone: The germline gene is not matched at one end of the junction; a read error may be the cause. The same CDR3 also results from other DNA sequences found in this sample. V and J are TRBV7-2 and TRBJ1-1; D not resolved. The CDR3 is 14 amino acids. The germline CDR1 and CDR2 sequences are SGHTA and FQGNSA. CDR3 bases: TGTGCCAGCAGCTTAGCATACGGCTTTTTCCTTAATCTCTTT. Translating it yields CASSLAYGFFLNLF.

The V gene is TRBV5-5, the J gene TRBJ2-7; tentatively, D is TRBD1 (5 bases). The germline V gene has CDR1 SGHKS and CDR2 YYEKEE (reference sequence). The V end lost 0 bases, the J end lost 7 bases, and 14 bases lay between the germline ends. The CDR3 sequence is 14 residues long. The CDR3, as DNA: TGTGCCAGCAGCTTGGGGGGCTCCTTAGTTGAGCAGTACTTC. Amino acids: CASSLGGSLVEQYF.

The chain carries TRBV6-5 and TRBJ2-1, with 9 bases aligning to TRBD2. The V and J ends lost 6 bases and 8 bases, in that order; junction bases with no gene match: 11. CDR1 is MNHEY and CDR2 is SVGAGI in the germline V gene. This CDR3 is built from 15 residues. This chain's CDR3 is CASRVRTSVRYEQFF. Written as DNA, the CDR3 is TGTGCCAGCAGAGTTAGGACTAGCGTTAGATATGAGCAGTTCTTC.

This clone occurred once. The chain combines TRBV25-1 with TRBJ2-3; D is possibly TRBD1 (6 bases). The V gene's germline CDR1 is MGHDK and CDR2 SYGVNS. This CDR3 spans 14 amino acids. V lost 6 bases to trimming and J lost 0 bases, with 10 bases between them. CDR3 nucleotides: TGTGCCAGCAGACGACAGGAGAGCACAGATACGCAGTATTTT. Translation gives CASRRQESTDTQYF.

The chain uses TRBV4-1 and TRBJ2-5; 16 bases align to TRBD2. Germline V lookup: CDR1 MGHRA, CDR2 YSYEKL. The V and J ends lost 1 base and 5 bases, in that order; junction bases with no gene match: 7. CDR3 length equals 18 residues. Here the CDR3 reads CASSQGGTSGRAWETQYF. Written as DNA, the CDR3 is TGCGCCAGCAGCCAAGGCGGGACTAGCGGGAGGGCTTGGGAGACCCAGTACTTC.

The V and J genes are TRBV5-6 and TRBJ2-3; no definite D call. Trimming cost V 2 bases and J 2 bases, with 0 bases left between them. Looked up from germline, CDR1 is SGHDT and CDR2 is YYEEEE. This CDR3 is 11 amino acids long. The CDR3 protein is CASSFTDTQYF. The CDR3 nucleotides are TGTGCCAGCAGCTTCACAGATACGCAGTATTTT.

The genes are TRBV19 and TRBJ1-2; possible D gene TRBD1, 6 bases. The CDR3 sequence is 12 residues long. Between the trimmed V and J ends, which lost 7 bases and 8 bases, there was a span of 14 bases. Germline V CDR1 and CDR2: LNHDA, SQIVND (reference sequence). Written as DNA, the CDR3 is TGTGCCAGTAACAGGGAGTGGGAAGGCTACACCTTC. This gives the protein CASNREWEGYTF.

This clone came up once. Other nucleotide sequences from this sample produce the same CDR3. This chain uses TRBV29-1 with TRBJ1-2; 10 positions match TRBD1. V gave up 5 bases and J gave up 3 bases; unmatched junction bases: 9. CDR1 and CDR2 from the germline V gene are SQVTM and ANQGSEA. This CDR3 has 15 amino acids. The CDR3 coding sequence is TGCAGCGTTTTTGGAGGACAGGGGGACGACTATGGCTACACCTTC. This encodes CSVFGGQGDDYGYTF.

This sequence joins TRBV19 and TRBJ2-2; weak D call: TRBD1 (5 bases). This CDR3 comprises 13 residues. CDR1 is LNHDA, CDR2 SQIVND, per germline (reference sequence). V dropped 6 bases and J dropped 4 bases, with 9 bases sitting between them. For the CDR3, the DNA is TGTGCCAGTAGAAAGGGGCTCACCGGGGAGCTGTTTTTT. Protein: CASRKGLTGELFF.

The CDR3 nucleotides are TGTGCCAGTAGTAGACCCGGGGGGCTTGGCACAGATACGCAGTATTTT. Translated: CASSRPGGLGTDTQYF. V usage is TRBV19 and J usage is TRBJ2-3; weak D call: TRBD2 (7 bases). CDR1 LNHDA and CDR2 SQIVND come from the germline V gene (reference sequence). This CDR3 has 16 residues. V dropped 4 bases and J dropped 1 base, with 15 bases sitting between them.

The gene calls are TRBV21-1 and TRBJ2-1; the D segment call TRBD1 is taken from the table without a DNA check. TRBV21-1 counts as a pseudogene. The CDR3 covers 19 residues. The CDR3 spells CASSSLSPGQGAKGNEQFF. In nucleotides, the CDR3 is TGTGCCAGCAGCTCCCTTTCTCCGGGACAGGGGGCAAAGGGGAATGAGCAGTTCTTC.

The gene calls are TRBV30 and TRBJ1-5, with D perhaps TRBD1 (5 bases). Germline V gene lookup returns CDR1 GTSNPN and CDR2 SVGIG (reference sequence). V was trimmed by 1 base and J by 4 bases, leaving 14 bases between them. This CDR3 region has 15 residues. The CDR3 region is CAWSGWGMRNQPQHF. The CDR3 DNA follows: TGTGCCTGGAGTGGCTGGGGGATGAGGAATCAGCCCCAGCATTTT. The full variable domain, with the rest looked up from reference TRBV30 and TRBJ1-5, is SQTIHQWPATLVQPVGSPLSLECTVEGTSNPNLYWYRQAAGRGLQLLFYSVGIGQISSEVPQNLSASRPQDRQFILSSKKLLLSDSGFYLCAWSGWGMRNQPQHFGDGTRLSIL.

This chain connects TRBV7-6 to TRBJ1-4, with a tentative D call TRBD1 (6 bases). The germline V and J ends were trimmed by 3 bases and 5 bases, with 13 bases remaining between them. Looked up from germline, CDR1 is SGHVS and CDR2 is FNYEAQ. The CDR3 contains 15 residues. The CDR3 protein is CASSFAGQGNEKLFF. Here the CDR3 DNA reads TGTGCCAGCAGCTTTGCGGGACAAGGGAATGAAAAACTGTTTTTT.

This clone was recorded once. The rearrangement joins TRBV4-3 to TRBJ1-2; D is possibly TRBD1 (5 bases). Trimming removed 2 bases from V and 5 bases from J, with 21 bases in between. The CDR3 covers 17 residues. Germline CDR1 reads LGHNA; CDR2 reads YSLEER. In DNA form, the CDR3 reads TGCGCCAGCAGCCAATCAAACCGGGGGGTAGGAGGTTATGGCTACACCTTC. Translation gives CASSQSNRGVGGYGYTF.

V gene TRBV5-6 combines with J gene TRBJ1-1, with D possibly being TRBD1 (5 bases). The germline V gene encodes CDR1 SGHDT and CDR2 YYEEEE. V dropped 0 bases and J dropped 4 bases, with 10 bases sitting between them. The CDR3 loop spans 14 amino acids. The chain's CDR3 is CASSLDGQGTEAFF. As DNA, the CDR3 is TGTGCCAGCAGCTTGGACGGGCAGGGCACTGAAGCTTTCTTT.